This TCR beta chain appears in the sequencing data of a study of blood T cell repertoires in COVID-19. Study context: Donors in Cohort 3 who had recovered were those with two negative PCRs, healthcare professional clearance, or resolution of their symptoms.

Trimming removed 5 bases from V and 0 bases from J; junction bases left unmatched: 6. CDR1 is KGHDR and CDR2 is SFDVKD in the germline V gene. This CDR3 has 16 amino acids. Libraries were prepared by immunoSEQ multiplex PCR; TCRdb keeps only in-frame clonotypes and omits some of them. The sample shows about 360,000 clones, approximately 87% of them seen only once. The sample was PBMCs or T cells enriched from blood (not recorded which). This chain links TRBV24-1 with TRBJ2-3; 8 nucleotides match TRBD2. The clonotype originates from a man aged 40-49 years in a cohort exposed to, infected with or recovered from COVID-19 (not recorded which). Written as DNA, the CDR3 is TGTGCCACCAGTGGGGTAGCGGGGACTAGCACAGATACGCAGTATTTT. Its protein product is CATSGVAGTSTDTQYF.